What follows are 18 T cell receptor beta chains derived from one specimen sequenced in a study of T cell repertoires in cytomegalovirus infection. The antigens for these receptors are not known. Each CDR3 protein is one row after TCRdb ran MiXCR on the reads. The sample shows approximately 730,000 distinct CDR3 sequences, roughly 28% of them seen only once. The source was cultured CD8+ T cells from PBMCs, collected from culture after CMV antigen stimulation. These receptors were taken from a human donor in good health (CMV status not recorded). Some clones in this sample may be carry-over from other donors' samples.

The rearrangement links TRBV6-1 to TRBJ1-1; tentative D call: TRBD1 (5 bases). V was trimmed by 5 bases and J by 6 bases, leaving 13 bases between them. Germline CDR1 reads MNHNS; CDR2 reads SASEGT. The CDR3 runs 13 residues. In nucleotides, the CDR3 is TGTGCCAGCAGTTACGTCCCGGGGGCTGAAGCTTTCTTT. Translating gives CASSYVPGAEAFF.

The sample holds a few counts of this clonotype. The CDR3: CAITGLAGYEQYF. CDR3 sequence (DNA): TGTGCCATCACTGGACTAGCGGGGTATGAGCAGTACTTC. The J gene is TRBJ2-7, the V gene TRBV10-3, with TRBD2 matching 12 bases. V shed 7 bases and J 7 bases; nucleotides not matched to a gene: 5. Germline assignment: CDR1 ENHRY and CDR2 SYGVKD. This CDR3 is 13 amino acids long.

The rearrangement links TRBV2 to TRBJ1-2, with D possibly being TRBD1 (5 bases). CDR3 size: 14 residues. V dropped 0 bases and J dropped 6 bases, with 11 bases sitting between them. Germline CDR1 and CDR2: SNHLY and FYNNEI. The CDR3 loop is CASSEAPGGDGYTF. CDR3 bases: TGTGCCAGCAGTGAAGCGCCGGGGGGAGATGGCTACACCTTC.

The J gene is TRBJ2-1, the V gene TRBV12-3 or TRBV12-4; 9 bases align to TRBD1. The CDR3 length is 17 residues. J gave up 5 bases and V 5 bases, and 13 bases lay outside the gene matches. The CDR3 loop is CASSTPESGTGHNEQFF. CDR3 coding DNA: TGTGCCAGCAGTACCCCCGAATCGGGGACAGGGCACAATGAGCAGTTCTTC.

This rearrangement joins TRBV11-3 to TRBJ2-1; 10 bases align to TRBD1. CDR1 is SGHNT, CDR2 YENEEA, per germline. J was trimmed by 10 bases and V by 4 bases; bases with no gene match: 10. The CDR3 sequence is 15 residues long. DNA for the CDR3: TGTGCCAGCAGCTCTCCGGGACAGGGGATTGGGGAGCAGTTCTTC. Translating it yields CASSSPGQGIGEQFF.

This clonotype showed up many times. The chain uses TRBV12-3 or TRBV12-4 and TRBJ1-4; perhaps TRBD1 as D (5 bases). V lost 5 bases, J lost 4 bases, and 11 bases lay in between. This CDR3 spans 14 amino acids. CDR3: CASSHRDFNEKLFF. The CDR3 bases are TGTGCCAGCAGTCACCGGGACTTTAATGAAAAACTGTTTTTT.

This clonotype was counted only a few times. The CDR3 DNA follows: TGTGCCAGCAGCGGGCGGACTCCGGAGAGGACCTACAATGAGCAGTTCTTC. This encodes CASSGRTPERTYNEQFF. The chain has TRBV7-9 and TRBJ2-1, with D perhaps matching TRBD2 (5 bases). Germline CDR1 and CDR2: SEHNR and FQNEAQ (reference sequence). V lost 5 bases, J lost 2 bases, and 19 bases lay in between. This CDR3 contains 17 residues.

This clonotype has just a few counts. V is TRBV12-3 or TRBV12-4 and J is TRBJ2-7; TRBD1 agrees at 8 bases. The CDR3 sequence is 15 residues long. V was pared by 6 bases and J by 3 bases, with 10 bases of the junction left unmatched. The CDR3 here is CASRRTGQKNYEQYF. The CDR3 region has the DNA TGTGCCAGCAGGCGGACAGGGCAGAAAAACTACGAGCAGTACTTC.

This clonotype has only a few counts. Written as DNA, the CDR3 is TGCAGTGCTAGAGTTCACGGGGGGCCTGAATTAGCCAAAAACATTCAGTACTTC. Its translation: CSARVHGGPELAKNIQYF. The chain carries TRBV20-1 and TRBJ2-4; D is perhaps TRBD2 (7 bases). The CDR3 runs to 18 residues. The germline gives CDR1 DFQATT, CDR2 SNEGSKA (reference sequence). The ends were cut back, 1 base at V and 0 bases at J, with 19 bases in the middle.

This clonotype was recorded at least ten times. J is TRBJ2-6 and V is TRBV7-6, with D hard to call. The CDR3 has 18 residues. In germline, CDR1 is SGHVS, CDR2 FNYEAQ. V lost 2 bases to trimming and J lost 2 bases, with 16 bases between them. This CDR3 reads CASSLIGLRSPGANVLTF. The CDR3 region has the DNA TGTGCCAGCAGCTTAATCGGCCTTCGGTCCCCTGGGGCCAACGTCCTGACTTTC. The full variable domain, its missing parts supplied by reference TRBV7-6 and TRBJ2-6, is GAGVSQSPRYKVTKRGQDVALRCDPISGHVSLYWYRQALGQGPEFLTYFNYEAQQDKSGLPNDRFSAERPEGSISTLTIQRTEQRDSAMYRCASSLIGLRSPGANVLTFGAGSRLTVL.

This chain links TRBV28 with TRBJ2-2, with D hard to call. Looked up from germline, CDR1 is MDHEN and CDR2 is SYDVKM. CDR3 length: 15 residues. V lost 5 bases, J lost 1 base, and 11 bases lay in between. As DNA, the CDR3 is TGTGCCAGCAGTCTCATACAGCTGAACACCGGGGAGCTGTTTTTT. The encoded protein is CASSLIQLNTGELFF.

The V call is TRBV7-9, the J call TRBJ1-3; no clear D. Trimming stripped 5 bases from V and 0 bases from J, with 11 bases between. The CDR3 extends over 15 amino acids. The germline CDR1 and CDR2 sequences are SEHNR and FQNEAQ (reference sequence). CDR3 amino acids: CASSPIEFSGNTIYF. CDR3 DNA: TGTGCCAGCAGCCCTATAGAGTTCTCTGGAAACACCATATATTTT.

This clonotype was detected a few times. The CDR3 region has the DNA TGTGCCAGCAGTTACCTCCGGGGGGGACCCCAGCCCCAGCATTTT. Translating gives CASSYLRGGPQPQHF. The chain combines TRBV6-2 or TRBV6-3 with TRBJ1-5; D possibly corresponds to TRBD1 (5 bases). This CDR3 spans 15 amino acids. CDR1 is MNHEY and CDR2 is SVGEGT in the germline V gene. V lost 2 bases and J lost 7, with 15 bases in between.

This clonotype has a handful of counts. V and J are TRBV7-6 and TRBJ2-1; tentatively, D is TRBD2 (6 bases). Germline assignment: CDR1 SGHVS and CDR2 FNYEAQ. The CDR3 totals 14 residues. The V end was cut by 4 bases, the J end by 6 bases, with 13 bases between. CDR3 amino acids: CASSSRRGSNEQFF. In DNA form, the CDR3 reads TGTGCCAGCAGCTCCCGACGGGGGTCCAATGAGCAGTTCTTC.

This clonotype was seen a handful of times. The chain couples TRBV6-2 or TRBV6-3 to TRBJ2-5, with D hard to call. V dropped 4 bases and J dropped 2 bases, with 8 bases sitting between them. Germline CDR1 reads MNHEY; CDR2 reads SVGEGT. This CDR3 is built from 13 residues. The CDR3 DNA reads TGTGCCAGCAGTTTCCCCTTACAAGAGACCCAGTACTTC. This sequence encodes CASSFPLQETQYF.

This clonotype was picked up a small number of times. The CDR3 loop is CASSQQGAEANEKLFF. CDR3 nucleotide sequence: TGTGCCAGCAGCCAACAGGGGGCGGAGGCTAATGAAAAACTGTTTTTT. The chain links TRBV7-4 to TRBJ1-4; TRBD1 matches at 9 bases. The V gene end was trimmed by 5 bases and the J gene end by 3 bases; junction bases not matched to a gene: 7. This CDR3 has 16 residues. The V gene's germline CDR1 is SGHVT and CDR2 SQSDAQ.

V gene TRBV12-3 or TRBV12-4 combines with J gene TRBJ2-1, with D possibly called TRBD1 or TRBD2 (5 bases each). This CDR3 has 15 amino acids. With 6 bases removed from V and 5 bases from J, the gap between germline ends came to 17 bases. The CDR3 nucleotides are TGTGCCAGCAGCGCCCGGGCAGGGCGGGACAATGAGCAGTTCTTC. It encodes CASSARAGRDNEQFF.

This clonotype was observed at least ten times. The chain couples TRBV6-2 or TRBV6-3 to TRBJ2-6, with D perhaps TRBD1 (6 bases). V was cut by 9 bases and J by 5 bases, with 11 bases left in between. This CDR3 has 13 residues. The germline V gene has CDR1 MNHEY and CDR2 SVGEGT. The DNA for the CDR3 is TGTGCCAGTCAGGGGTACCGGGCCAACGTCCTGACTTTC. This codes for CASQGYRANVLTF.